This TCR beta chain was recorded in a study of cytomegalovirus exposure and HLA in healthy donors. About this clone: The antigen remains unidentified.

Amplification used 60 Vbeta primers and 13 Jbeta primers. Produced via immunoSEQ multiplex PCR; TCRdb's table is partial and in-frame only. The sample shows 85,000 to 100,000 clones, around 76% of them seen only once. General observations from the study: A later analysis associated 16,000 or so TCR beta sequences with HLA alleles at a 0.05 false discovery rate. Later analysis identified several of the most significant clusters that appeared linked to common viral pathogens.

Germline assignment: CDR1 SGDLS and CDR2 YYNGEE. The ends lost 3 bases at V and 3 bases at J; junction bases unmatched: 7. The CDR3 is 16 amino acids. The sequence was collected from a human donor in good health. The chain links TRBV9 to TRBJ2-2; TRBD1 agrees at 8 bases. Sequencing input: PBMCs. This CDR3 is CASSESPGQDTGELFF. The CDR3 DNA reads TGTGCCAGCAGCGAGTCCCCGGGACAGGACACCGGGGAGCTGTTTTTT.